This T cell receptor (beta chain) derives from a study of cytomegalovirus exposure and HLA in healthy donors. Study-wide points: Rarity characterized most TCR sequences, yet some public TCRs appeared in many donors. Confirmation was obtained in vitro that three CMV-associated chains are specific for CMV antigens.

Comment on this clone: What it binds is not known.

Produced via immunoSEQ multiplex PCR; TCRdb's table is partial and in-frame only. The table includes about 280,000 clones, around nine tenths detected once. The material sequenced was PBMCs. The sequence derives from a woman aged 18 to 35 in good health and CMV-seronegative.

As DNA, the CDR3 is TGTGCCAGCATCAGCGGGAGCACAGATACGCAGTATTTT. It is translated as CASISGSTDTQYF. The chain links TRBV2 to TRBJ2-3; the D gene is possibly TRBD2 (6 bases). The CDR3 length is 13 residues. Germline CDR1 and CDR2: SNHLY and FYNNEI. The V gene lost 7 bases and the J gene lost 0 bases, with 8 bases spanning the gap.